One sample yielded the 5 T cell receptor beta chains listed below, sequenced in a study of blood T cell repertoires in COVID-19. Repertoires were generated with immunoSEQ multiplex PCR, while TCRdb's copy carries only in-frame clones and drops some. The sample records roughly 140,000 clones, 84% being singletons. What was sequenced was peripheral blood. The receptors here all came from a woman between 50 and 59 years old in a cohort sampled during active or convalescent COVID-19.

This clone occurred many times. CDR3 region: CASSAGQHYGYTF. As DNA, the CDR3 is TGTGCCAGCAGCGCCGGACAGCACTATGGCTACACCTTC. The chain carries TRBV25-1 and TRBJ1-2, with a tentative D call TRBD1 (6 bases). The germline V gene encodes CDR1 MGHDK and CDR2 SYGVNS. This CDR3 has 13 residues. The V and J ends lost 6 bases and 3 bases respectively, with 11 bases between them.

The chain couples TRBV18 to TRBJ2-1; D not certain. V gave up 0 bases and J gave up 8 bases, with 11 bases separating them. The CDR3 covers 14 residues. The V gene's germline CDR1 is KGHSH and CDR2 LQKENI. CDR3 region: CASSPPKPTYEQFF. In DNA form, the CDR3 reads TGTGCCAGCTCACCACCGAAACCTACCTATGAGCAGTTCTTC.

This chain joins TRBV12-3 or TRBV12-4 and TRBJ2-7; 7 bases match TRBD2. J gave up 6 bases and V 1 base, and 3 bases lay outside the gene matches. The CDR3 consists of 13 residues. The CDR3 coding sequence is TGTGCCAGCAGTTTAGGGACTAGGAGCGAGCAGTACTTC. Its translation is CASSLGTRSEQYF.

The CDR3 is CASSRGQGITEAFF. The CDR3 nucleotides read TGTGCCAGCTCGCGAGGACAGGGGATTACTGAAGCTTTCTTT. This chain joins TRBV18 and TRBJ1-1; 9 bases agree with TRBD1. The junction had 7 bases not matched to a gene; V was cut back by 6 bases and J by 5 bases. Looked up from germline, CDR1 is KGHSH and CDR2 is LQKENI. This CDR3 is 14 amino acids long.

V and J are TRBV7-3 and TRBJ2-2, with a possible D match to TRBD2 (5 bases). V lost 5 bases and J lost 2, with 9 bases in between. The CDR3 has 14 amino acids. Per the germline V gene, CDR1 is SGHTA and CDR2 is FQGTGA. CDR3 sequence (DNA): TGTGCCAGCAGCCCCGACTACAACACCGGGGAGCTGTTTTTT. This sequence encodes CASSPDYNTGELFF.